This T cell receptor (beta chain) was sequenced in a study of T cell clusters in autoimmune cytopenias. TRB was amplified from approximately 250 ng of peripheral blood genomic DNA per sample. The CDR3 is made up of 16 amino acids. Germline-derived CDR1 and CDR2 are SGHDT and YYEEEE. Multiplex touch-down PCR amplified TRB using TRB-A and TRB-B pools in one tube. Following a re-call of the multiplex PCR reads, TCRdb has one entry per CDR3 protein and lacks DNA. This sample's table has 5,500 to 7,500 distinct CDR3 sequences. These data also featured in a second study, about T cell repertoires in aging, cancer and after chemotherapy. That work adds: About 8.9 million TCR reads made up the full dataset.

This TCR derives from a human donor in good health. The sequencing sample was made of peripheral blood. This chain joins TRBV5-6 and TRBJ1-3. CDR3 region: CASSLAGLVSGNTIYF.